This TCR beta chain comes out of a study of graft-versus-host responses after intestinal transplantation. Germline CDR1 and CDR2: SGHRS and YFSETQ. Between the trimmed V and J ends, which lost 1 base and 4 bases, there was a span of 14 bases. CDR3 size: 15 residues. Concerning this clone itself: Its antigen is undetermined.

Regarding the study as a whole: GvH clones detected in recipient marrow included some appearing first in ileum or blood. Declining HvG levels early post-transplant were linked to peak circulating GvH clone levels.

Repertoires were generated with immunoSEQ multiplex PCR, while TCRdb's copy carries only in-frame clones and drops some. Altogether tens of thousands of clones are present, roughly 92% being singletons, with the ten largest covering about 0.29%. The material sequenced was unstimulated CD4+ T cells sorted from spleen or lymph node cells, taken before intestinal transplant. This clonotype was sampled from a human donor who received an intestinal transplant. The rearrangement uses TRBV5-1 and TRBJ2-5; the D gene is possibly TRBD2 (6 bases). The chain's CDR3 is CASSLRRGGGETQYF. The CDR3 DNA sequence: TGCGCCAGCAGCTTGAGGAGGGGTGGAGGAGAGACCCAGTACTTC.